The source of this TCR beta chain is a study of CDR3 diversity in severe acne. TCRdb re-called the PCR reads through MiXCR, storing one row per CDR3 protein. This sample has over 70,000 distinct CDR3 sequences, with roughly 51% found just once. This clonotype was counted many times. The V end lost 3 bases, the J end lost 4 bases, and 9 bases lay between the germline ends. The CDR3 consists of 13 residues. The sequence was collected from a male donor in good health, without acne. Specimen: blood. This chain links TRBV12-3 or TRBV12-4 with TRBJ1-2; a possible D gene is TRBD1 (5 bases). The CDR3 protein is CASSFTGPYGYTF. In DNA, the CDR3 is TGTGCCAGCAGTTTTACAGGCCCCTATGGCTACACCTTC.